This T cell receptor (beta chain) was documented in a study of beta chain features in type 1 diabetes listed by TCRdb under 2018. With respect to the entire study: No differences in mean age, gender distribution, total cell number or subset yield were found between patients and healthy donors. Naive and central memory subsets were obtained from all 30 or so donors, but regulatory and stem cell-like memory subsets were isolated from only 8 patients and about 8 healthy donors. A total of about 110,000,000 sorted cells were examined across all samples, and a strong correlation was observed between cell number per subset and RNA yield. The study compared TCRB repertoires of sorted circulating CD4+ T cell subsets between recently diagnosed type 1 diabetes patients and matched healthy donors.

The entire amount of isolated RNA was reverse transcribed using the High Capacity cDNA Reverse Transcription Kit, so the sequenced TCRB transcripts were expressed ones. Deep immunoSEQ sequencing was applied to naive, central memory and regulatory T cell samples, giving an average of roughly 3.5 million total reads per sample. Sorted cells were lysed in RLT buffer, and RNA was extracted using DNase-treated RNeasy Micro or Mini kits according to cell number. Each cell subset was processed separately to prevent cross-contamination, with patient and healthy donor samples processed together. TCRB sequences were amplified from cDNA with the immunoSEQ multiplex PCR, producing 87-bp fragments spanning the CDR3 region. The amplicons were sequenced using the Illumina HiSeq platform. On the study's bioinformatics: PCR bias was computationally corrected using synthetic template baselines, reads within Hamming distance 2 were collapsed, and singletons that could not be merged were discarded. By aligning reads against IMGT, V, D and J genes, CDR3 length, and insertions or deletions at six rearrangement sites were assigned. Within each subset, clonotype counts were normalized to sorted cell number, after which true diversity and Gini coefficients were computed with the tcR R package. The overlap coefficient, calculated on TCRB nucleotide sequences, was used to measure repertoire sharing. TCRdb's version of the immuneACCESS table is confined to in-frame rearrangements and falls short of the full clone set. An unresolved V gene accounts for under half of the shortfall where checked; the remainder is of unknown origin. V and J calls and clone size are copied from that table; D and trimming were computed from the DNA. A total of about 120,000 clones appear in this sample, roughly 15% of them only once. The top ten constitute around 2.5% of the sample.

The study at large found these results: Shorter templates might have been favored by PCR, but patient and control samples were amplified and corrected together, so both groups would have been affected equally by any skew. A moderate but significant shortening of TCRB CDR3 length was observed in type 1 diabetes patients in all four CD4+ subsets. At VDJ recombination sites, patients with type 1 diabetes made fewer insertions and deleted more nucleotides, a pattern implying thymic rearrangement abnormalities. Only small numbers of individuals were included in the HLA sub-analyses, which left unresolved whether HLA type had any influence on TCRB rearrangement. Because cDNA rather than genomic DNA was sequenced, highly expressing activated cells could have been over-represented, although no difference in activation and CD3 levels was found between groups. Naive, central memory and regulatory TCRB repertoires appeared more similar among patients than among healthy donors.

The CDR3 spans 15 residues, from the cysteine through the phenylalanine. The retained sequence is limited to the CDR3, 45 bases, with the frame set at the first base. CDR1 and CDR2, per the germline V gene, are SGHVS and FQNEAQ. V has 5 bases trimmed and J has 5 bases trimmed; junction bases matching no gene number 7. Each donor gave one peripheral blood draw, averaging roughly 100 mL, which was collected into heparinised tubes. A BD FACSAria II and a panel including CD45RO, CCR7, CD25, CD127, CD95 and CD27 were used to sort naive, central memory, regulatory and stem cell-like memory CD4+ T cells. All sorted populations exceeded 95% purity. PBMCs were isolated right away by Lymphoprep density gradient centrifugation and were stained directly, without culture. So that batch effects would be minimized, each experiment stained and sorted samples in pairs, pairing one healthy donor with one patient. Ten or more counts support this clone. The antigen it recognizes is unknown. No base quality information exists; no much larger clone differs at one position.

The sample taken for sequencing was central memory CD4+ T cells from blood. This sequence was found in a man under 40 with type 1 diabetes. The V gene is TRBV7-8 and the J gene is TRBJ2-2, with 8 bases in between that match TRBD1. The DNA sequence is TGTGCCAGCAGCCAACCGACAGGGGCAACCGGGGAGCTGTTTTTT. Its protein reads: CASSQPTGATGELFF.